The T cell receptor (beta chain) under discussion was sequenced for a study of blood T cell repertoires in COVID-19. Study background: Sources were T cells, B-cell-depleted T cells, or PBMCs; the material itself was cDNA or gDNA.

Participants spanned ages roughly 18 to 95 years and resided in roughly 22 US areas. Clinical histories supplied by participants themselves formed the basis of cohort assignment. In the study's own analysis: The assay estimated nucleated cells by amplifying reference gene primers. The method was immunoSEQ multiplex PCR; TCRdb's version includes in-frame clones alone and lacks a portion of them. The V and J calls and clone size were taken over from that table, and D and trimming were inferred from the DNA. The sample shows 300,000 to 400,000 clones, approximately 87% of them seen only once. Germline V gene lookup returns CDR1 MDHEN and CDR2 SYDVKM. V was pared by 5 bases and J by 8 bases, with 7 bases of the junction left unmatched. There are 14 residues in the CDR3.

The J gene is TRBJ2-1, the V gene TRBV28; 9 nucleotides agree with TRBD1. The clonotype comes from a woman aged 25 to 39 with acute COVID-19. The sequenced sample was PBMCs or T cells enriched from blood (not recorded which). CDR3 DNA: TGTGCCAGCAGTGAGGACAGGGGACAGGATGAGCAGTTCTTC. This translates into CASSEDRGQDEQFF.